The source of this T cell receptor beta chain is a study of T cell changes during pregnancy in multiple sclerosis (dated by TCRdb to between 2018 and 2021). General notes on the study: Changes in the T cell repertoire over the course of pregnancy were examined in this study in women with multiple sclerosis.

The receptor library was made with the immunoSEQ multiplex PCR assay. The immuneACCESS repertoire file appears here via TCRdb, limited to in-frame rearrangements. These files lack a portion of the clones; in checked studies, under half of the deficit traces to unresolved V genes, and the cause of the others is not known. The sample yields approximately 89,000 clones; around 94% were counted once. The top ten clonotypes cover more than 1.5% of the sample. From the cysteine up to the phenylalanine, the CDR3 has a length of 21 residues. Only CDR3 DNA is held: 63 bases, read in frame from base 1. Ends trimmed: V by 3 bases, J by 0 bases; bases unmatched to a gene: 17. CDR1 and CDR2, looked up from the germline V gene, are SNHLY and FYNNEI. This clone was observed a few times. The antigen it binds to is not known. Qualities for individual bases were not recorded, and no much larger clone is one base off.

The V and J genes are TRBV2 and TRBJ2-1; 10 bases in the middle match TRBD1. The sequence derives from a female donor in good health, enrolled as a control in a pregnancy study. The starting material was peripheral blood, obtained after pregnancy. CDR3 sequence: CASSEETGGIVIPSSYNEQFF. The nucleotides read TGTGCCAGCAGTGAGGAGACAGGGGGCATTGTGATACCGAGCTCCTACAATGAGCAGTTCTTC.